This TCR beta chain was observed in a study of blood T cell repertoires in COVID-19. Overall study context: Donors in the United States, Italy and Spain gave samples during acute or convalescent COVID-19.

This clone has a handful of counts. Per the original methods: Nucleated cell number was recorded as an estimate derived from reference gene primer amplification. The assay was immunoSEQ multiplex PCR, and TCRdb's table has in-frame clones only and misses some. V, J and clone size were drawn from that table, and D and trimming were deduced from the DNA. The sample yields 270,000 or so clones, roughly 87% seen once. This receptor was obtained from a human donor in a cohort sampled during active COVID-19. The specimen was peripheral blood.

The CDR3 spells CASSRQGIGGTAKNIQYF. For the CDR3, the DNA is TGCGCCAGCAGCCGCCAGGGAATCGGAGGGACGGCCAAAAACATTCAGTACTTC. V and J are TRBV5-1 and TRBJ2-4, with D possibly matching TRBD2 (6 bases). Trimming shortened V by 4 bases and J by 1 base, and 21 bases separated the two germline ends. This CDR3 region has 18 residues. From germline, CDR1 is SGHRS and CDR2 YFSETQ.